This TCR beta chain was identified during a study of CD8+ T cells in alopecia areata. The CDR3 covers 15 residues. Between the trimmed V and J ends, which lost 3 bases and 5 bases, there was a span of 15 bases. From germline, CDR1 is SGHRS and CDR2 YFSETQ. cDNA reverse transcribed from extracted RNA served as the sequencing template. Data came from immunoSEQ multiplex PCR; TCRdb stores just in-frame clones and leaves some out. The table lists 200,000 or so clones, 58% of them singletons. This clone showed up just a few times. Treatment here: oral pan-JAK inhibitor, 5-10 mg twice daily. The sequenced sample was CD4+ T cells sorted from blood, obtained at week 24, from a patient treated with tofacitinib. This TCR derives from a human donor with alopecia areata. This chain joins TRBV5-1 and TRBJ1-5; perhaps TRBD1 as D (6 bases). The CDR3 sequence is CASSSGGGLDQPQHF. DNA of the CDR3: TGCGCCAGCAGCTCGGGAGGGGGGTTAGATCAGCCCCAGCATTTT.